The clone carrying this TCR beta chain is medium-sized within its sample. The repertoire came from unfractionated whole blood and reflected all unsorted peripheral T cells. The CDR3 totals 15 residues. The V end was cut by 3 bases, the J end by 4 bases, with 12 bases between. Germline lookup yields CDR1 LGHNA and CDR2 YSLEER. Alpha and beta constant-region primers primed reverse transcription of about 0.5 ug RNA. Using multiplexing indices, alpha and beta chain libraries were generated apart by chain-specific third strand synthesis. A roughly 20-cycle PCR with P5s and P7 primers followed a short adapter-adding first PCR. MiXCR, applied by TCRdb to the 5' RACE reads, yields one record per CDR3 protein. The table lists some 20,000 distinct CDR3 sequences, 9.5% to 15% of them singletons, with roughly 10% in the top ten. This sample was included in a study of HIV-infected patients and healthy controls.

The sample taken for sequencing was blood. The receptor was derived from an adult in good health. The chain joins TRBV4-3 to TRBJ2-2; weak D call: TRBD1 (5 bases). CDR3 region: CASSQGSRVTGELFF. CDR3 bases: TGCGCCAGCAGCCAGGGAAGCAGGGTCACCGGGGAGCTGTTTTTT.